The 27 T cell receptor beta chains below all came from one sample that was sequenced in a study of early T cells in non-severe SARS-CoV-2 infection. TCRdb called the 5' RACE reads again in MiXCR, with one record for every CDR3 protein. The repertoire holds about 110,000 distinct CDR3 sequences, with about 12% as singletons. The specimen sequenced was whole blood. The receptors derive from an adult who was a healthcare worker with PCR-confirmed SARS-CoV-2 infection or an uninfected control (not recorded which).

The sample holds many counts of this clonotype. The chain carries TRBV28 and TRBJ2-7, with a possible D match to TRBD2 (6 bases). The V and J ends lost 3 bases and 7 bases respectively, with 16 bases between them. In germline, CDR1 is MDHEN, CDR2 SYDVKM. This CDR3 comprises 14 residues. The CDR3 sequence: CASSLRAGTNEQYF. The CDR3 DNA reads TGTGCCAGCAGTTTGAGGGCGGGGACGAATGAGCAGTACTTC.

This sequence joins TRBV2 and TRBJ2-1; the D is unclear. V dropped 4 bases and J dropped 6 bases, with 7 bases sitting between them. Germline lookup yields CDR1 SNHLY and CDR2 FYNNEI. The CDR3 runs to 12 residues. CDR3 sequence: CASSVRTNEQFF. The CDR3 nucleotides read TGTGCCAGCAGTGTCAGAACCAATGAGCAGTTCTTC.

The chain links TRBV9 to TRBJ2-5, with a tentative D call TRBD2 (6 bases). The CDR3 length is 14 residues. Trimming shortened V by 0 bases and J by 6 bases, and 12 bases separated the two germline ends. CDR1 and CDR2 from the germline V gene are SGDLS and YYNGEE. DNA for the CDR3: TGTGCCAGCAGCGTAGGGCTAGCGATGAAGACCCAGTACTTC. Its translation: CASSVGLAMKTQYF.

As to this clonotype: At one boundary the junction diverges from the germline segment, which might be a read error. This chain connects TRBV7-2 to TRBJ2-1; the D is unclear. This CDR3 comprises 16 residues. The germline CDR1 and CDR2 sequences are SGHTA and FQGNSA. CDR3 DNA: TGTGCCAGCAGCTTAGCGGTCATCTCTCTCTACAATAAGCAGTTCTTC. Encoded protein: CASSLAVISLYNKQFF.

This clonotype turned up a few times. This chain uses TRBV18 with TRBJ1-1; TRBD1 matches 7 bases. The CDR3 spans 13 residues. Trimming cost V 3 bases and J 7 bases; bases outside gene matches: 5. Germline CDR1 KGHSH, CDR2 LQKENI. The CDR3 sequence is CASSPIRDSEAFF. The CDR3 region has the DNA TGTGCCAGCTCACCCATCCGGGACAGTGAAGCTTTCTTT.

This clonotype was detected a few times. This chain uses TRBV10-1 with TRBJ2-7; the match to TRBD2 covers 8 bases. Germline assignment: CDR1 WNHNN and CDR2 SYGVQD (reference sequence). V shed 5 bases and J 3 bases; nucleotides not matched to a gene: 6. The CDR3 is made up of 14 amino acids. CDR3 DNA: TGCGCCAGCAGTTCGGGAGGGCCTGGCTACGAGCAGTACTTC. Translated, it gives CASSSGGPGYEQYF.

The table lists this clonotype with many counts. The rearrangement uses TRBV3-1 and TRBJ2-4; D gene unclear. Germline V gives CDR1 LGHDT, CDR2 YNNKEL (reference sequence). The CDR3 covers 15 residues. V lost 0 bases, J lost 9 bases, and 15 bases lay in between. CDR3 DNA sequence: TGTGCCAGCAGCCAAGATTCGAAGGCCTTCGGCATTCAGTACTTC. Residues: CASSQDSKAFGIQYF. The entire variable domain, with the rest obtained from reference TRBV3-1 and TRBJ2-4, is as follows: DTAVSQTPKYLVTQMGNDKSIKCEQNLGHDTMYWYKQDSKKFLKIMFSYNNKELIINETVPNRFSPKSPDKAHLNLHINSLELGDSAVYFCASSQDSKAFGIQYFGAGTRLSVL.

The chain links TRBV30 to TRBJ1-3; 9 positions match TRBD1. There are 16 residues in the CDR3. Germline V gives CDR1 GTSNPN, CDR2 SVGIG (reference sequence). The V gene end was trimmed by 2 bases and the J gene end by 0 bases; junction bases not matched to a gene: 5. The chain's CDR3 is CAWSSGTGPSGNTIYF. The CDR3 DNA sequence: TGTGCCTGGAGTTCCGGGACAGGGCCCTCTGGAAACACCATATATTTT.

Regarding this clonotype: This clone may be a read error of a much larger clone one base away. The chain is built from TRBV10-3 and TRBJ2-1, with TRBD2 identical over 7 bases. The CDR3 is 18 residues long. V shed 0 bases, J shed 4 bases, and the junction held 12 bases outside the gene matches. CDR1 and CDR2 from the germline V gene are ENHRY and SYGVKD. In nucleotides, the CDR3 is TGTGCCATCAGTGAGTCTGGGGTAAGCGGGATGCTTTACAATGAGCAGTTCTTC. Its translation: CAISESGVSGMLYNEQFF.

V is TRBV5-1 and J is TRBJ1-1, with D unresolved. Trimming removed 3 bases from V and 8 bases from J, with 14 bases in between. This CDR3 contains 13 residues. Germline V gives CDR1 SGHRS, CDR2 YFSETQ. DNA for the CDR3: TGCGCCAGCAGCTCCCTCCCGGCCCAAGAAGCTTTCTTT. Encoded protein: CASSSLPAQEAFF.

In this sample, this clonotype turned up many times. The chain combines TRBV20-1 with TRBJ2-7; 9 positions match TRBD1. Germline-derived CDR1 and CDR2 are DFQATT and SNEGSKA (reference sequence). The CDR3 is made up of 13 amino acids. V lost 8 bases and J lost 7; bases outside the gene matches: 12. CDR3 amino acids: CSSKGQGRREQYF. Here the CDR3 DNA reads TGCAGTTCAAAGGGACAGGGCCGTCGGGAGCAGTACTTC.

The chain joins TRBV5-1 to TRBJ2-6; D not resolved. Germline CDR1 reads SGHRS; CDR2 reads YFSETQ. V lost 4 bases and J lost 0, with 8 bases in between. CDR3 length equals 15 residues. CDR3 in DNA: TGCGCCAGCAGCCAGCTTAGCTCTGGGGCCAACGTCCTGACTTTC. As protein: CASSQLSSGANVLTF.

V is TRBV29-1 and J is TRBJ2-7, with 10 bases fitting TRBD2. The germline V gene encodes CDR1 SQVTM and CDR2 ANQGSEA. Trimming cost V 5 bases and J 0 bases; bases outside gene matches: 4. This CDR3 is built from 14 residues. The CDR3 here is CSVKAGGSSYEQYF. In DNA, the CDR3 is TGCAGCGTTAAAGCGGGAGGGAGCTCCTACGAGCAGTACTTC.

The CDR3 sequence is CSVPSGGGETQYF. CDR3 bases: TGCAGCGTTCCTTCCGGGGGGGGAGAGACCCAGTACTTC. The chain is built from TRBV29-1 and TRBJ2-5; 8 nucleotides line up with TRBD2. J gave up 4 bases and V 5 bases, and 6 bases lay outside the gene matches. The CDR3 extends over 13 amino acids. The germline CDR1 and CDR2 sequences are SQVTM and ANQGSEA.

This clonotype was counted at least ten times. This rearrangement joins TRBV3-1 to TRBJ2-1; no clear D gene. The length of the CDR3 is 16 residues. The ends were cut back, 0 bases at V and 5 bases at J, with 14 bases in the middle. In germline, CDR1 is LGHDT, CDR2 YNNKEL (reference sequence). The CDR3 DNA follows: TGTGCCAGCAGCCAAGACGTGGTTGGGGTGGACAATGAGCAGTTCTTC. This gives the protein CASSQDVVGVDNEQFF.

The rearrangement links TRBV29-1 to TRBJ2-1; 8 bases align to TRBD2. This CDR3 has 12 amino acids. Looked up from germline, CDR1 is SQVTM and CDR2 is ANQGSEA. With 3 bases clipped from V and 8 bases from J, the junction kept 3 bases outside the gene matches. The CDR3 region is CSVDGAGDEQFF. The CDR3 coding sequence is TGCAGCGTTGACGGAGCGGGAGATGAGCAGTTCTTC.

Only a few counts were recorded for this clonotype. This chain joins TRBV5-1 and TRBJ2-1; the match to TRBD1 covers 10 bases. This CDR3 spans 15 amino acids. V lost 4 bases and J lost 7; bases outside the gene matches: 8. Germline V gene sequence: CDR1 SGHRS, CDR2 YFSETQ. In DNA, the CDR3 is TGCGCCAGCAGCCCTGGGGACAGGGGTGGAAATGAGCAGTTCTTC. Residues: CASSPGDRGGNEQFF.

In its sample, this clonotype was seen a few times. The chain links TRBV28 to TRBJ2-7; D tentatively fits TRBD1 or TRBD2 (5 bases each). CDR3 size: 15 residues. Trimming took 4 bases from V and 0 from J, leaving 13 bases between them. CDR1 and CDR2 (germline): MDHEN, SYDVKM. Written as DNA, the CDR3 is TGTGCCAGCAGTTCAGGTCCGGGACCCTCCTACGAGCAGTACTTC. Its protein is CASSSGPGPSYEQYF.

This clonotype occurred a few times. This chain connects TRBV9 to TRBJ2-5; D not certain. The CDR3 contains 15 residues. Trimming removed 2 bases from V and 0 bases from J, with 11 bases in between. Germline V gives CDR1 SGDLS, CDR2 YYNGEE. The CDR3 coding sequence is TGTGCCAGCAGCGTCTCGGACGGGTACCAAGAGACCCAGTACTTC. Translating it yields CASSVSDGYQETQYF.

The J gene is TRBJ1-1, the V gene TRBV5-4; D is ambiguous. Germline V gene data show CDR1 as SGHNT and CDR2 as YYREEE (reference sequence). This CDR3 region has 13 residues. V was shortened by 6 bases and J by 3 bases, with 12 bases between the two germline ends. The CDR3 sequence: CASTWTGDTEAFF. Here the CDR3 DNA reads TGTGCCAGCACCTGGACCGGGGACACTGAAGCTTTCTTT.

Ten or more counts support this clonotype. V gene TRBV10-3 combines with J gene TRBJ1-5, with TRBD1 identical over 12 bases. V lost 4 bases and J lost 0; bases outside the gene matches: 4. Germline V CDR1 and CDR2: ENHRY, SYGVKD. The CDR3 has 17 residues. The DNA of the CDR3 is TGTGCCATCAGTGCGGGACAGGGGGCAGGTAGCAATCAGCCCCAGCATTTT. Translation: CAISAGQGAGSNQPQHF.

Only a few counts were recorded for this clonotype. The chain carries TRBV28 and TRBJ2-7, with TRBD2 as a possible D gene (8 bases). CDR1 is MDHEN and CDR2 is SYDVKM in the germline V gene. CDR3 size: 17 residues. V gave up 2 bases and J gave up 0 bases, with 17 bases separating them. CDR3 region: CASSLRGLAGISYEQYF. Here the CDR3 DNA reads TGTGCCAGCAGTTTAAGGGGGCTAGCGGGTATCTCCTACGAGCAGTACTTC.

This chain connects TRBV27 to TRBJ2-1, with 10 nucleotides matching TRBD2. The CDR3 is 15 residues long. After removal of 3 bases from V and 5 bases from J, the junction contained 4 bases not matched to a gene. CDR1 MNHEY and CDR2 SMNVEV come from the germline V gene (reference sequence). Here the CDR3 reads CASSFTLAGDNEQFF. The CDR3 region has the DNA TGTGCCAGCAGTTTCACGCTAGCGGGAGACAATGAGCAGTTCTTC.

This sequence joins TRBV10-2 and TRBJ2-7; no definite D call. Germline loops: CDR1 WSHSY, CDR2 SAAADI. The CDR3 is 13 amino acids. Trimming left V 5 bases short and J 5 bases short, with 13 bases between. CDR3 nucleotide sequence: TGCGCCAGCAGTTTCCCCGGACCCCACGAGCAGTACTTC. It specifies CASSFPGPHEQYF.

The genes are TRBV12-3 or TRBV12-4 and TRBJ2-1; 7 positions match TRBD2. After removal of 5 bases from V and 1 base from J, the junction contained 11 bases not matched to a gene. The CDR3 extends over 17 amino acids. The CDR3 bases are TGTGCCAGCAGTCCCTTGACGGGGGGATTTTCCTACAATGAGCAGTTCTTC. Translated: CASSPLTGGFSYNEQFF.

Many counts were recorded for this clonotype. V is TRBV11-2 and J is TRBJ2-7, with D possibly being TRBD2 (5 bases). The germline CDR1 and CDR2 sequences are SGHAT and FQNNGV. The V end was cut by 3 bases, the J end by 3 bases, with 12 bases between. CDR3 length: 14 amino acids. CDR3 bases: TGTGCCAGCAGCTTCACCAACCGGGACTACGAGCAGTACTTC. Amino acid sequence: CASSFTNRDYEQYF.

The chain uses TRBV6-1 and TRBJ1-5, with D hard to call. The CDR3 has 15 residues. V lost 4 bases, J lost 2 bases, and 12 bases lay in between. Germline V gene data show CDR1 as MNHNS and CDR2 as SASEGT. In DNA form, the CDR3 reads TGTGCCAGCAGTGTCGAGGAGACACGCAATCAGCCCCAGCATTTT. Translating it yields CASSVEETRNQPQHF.